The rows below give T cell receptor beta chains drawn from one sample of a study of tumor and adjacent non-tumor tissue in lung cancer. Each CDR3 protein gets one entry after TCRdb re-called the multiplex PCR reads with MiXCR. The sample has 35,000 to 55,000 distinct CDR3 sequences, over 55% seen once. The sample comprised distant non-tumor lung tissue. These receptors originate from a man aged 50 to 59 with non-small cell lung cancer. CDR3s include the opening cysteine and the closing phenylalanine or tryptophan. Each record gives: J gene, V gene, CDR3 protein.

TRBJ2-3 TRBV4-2 CASSQDLATRTDTQYF
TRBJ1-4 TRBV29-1 CSVSGQTNERLFF
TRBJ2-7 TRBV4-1 CASSLCGEQYF
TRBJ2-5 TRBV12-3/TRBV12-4 CASTIAGGETQYF
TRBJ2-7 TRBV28 CASSSVVSYEQYF
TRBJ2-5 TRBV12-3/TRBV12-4 CASREEESQYF
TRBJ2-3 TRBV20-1 CSASGLAGRSPDTQYF
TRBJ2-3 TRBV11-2 CASSLVGVQADTQYF
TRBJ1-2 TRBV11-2 CASSSAGTGGNNCYTF
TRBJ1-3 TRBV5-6 CASSLLTGSDTIYF
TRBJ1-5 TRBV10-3 CAISGSDRGIGNQPQHF
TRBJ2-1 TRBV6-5 CASSYVAGALDKQSF
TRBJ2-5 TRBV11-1 CASSLGTGLETQYF
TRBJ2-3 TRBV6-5 CASSLTDTDTQYF
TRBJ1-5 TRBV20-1 CSASRDNNQPQHF
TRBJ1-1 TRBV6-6 CASKGGGETAEASF
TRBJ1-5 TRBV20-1 CSARMGAGNKSQHF
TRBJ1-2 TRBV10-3 CAISVQAETGYTF
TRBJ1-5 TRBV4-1 CASSPGGFGNQPQHF
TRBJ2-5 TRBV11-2 CASCLPGLAGGAYMTQYF
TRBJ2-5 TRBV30 CAWSLPRETQYF
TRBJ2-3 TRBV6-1 CTSSEAPRQPRGDTQYF
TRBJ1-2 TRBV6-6 CAILTGGYGYTF
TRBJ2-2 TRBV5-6 CTSSLGLGNPGELFF
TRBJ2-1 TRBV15 CATSRDGTSGSYNEQFF
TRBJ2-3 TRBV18 CASSPEYLSTDTQYF
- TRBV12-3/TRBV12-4 CASSLDSGHGMDTQHF
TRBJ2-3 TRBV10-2 CASSETGGRLGDTQYF
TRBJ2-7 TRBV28 CASTGFRSYEQYF
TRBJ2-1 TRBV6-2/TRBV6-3 CVSSCSTSGSGYNEQFF
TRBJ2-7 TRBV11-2 CASSLGGTSVSSYEQYF
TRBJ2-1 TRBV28 CASSSPSGPYNVQLF
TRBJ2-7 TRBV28 CASSPLTGEQYF
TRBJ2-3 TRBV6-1 CAITSTPATDTQYF
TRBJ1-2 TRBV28 CASSPLGPDHRYTF
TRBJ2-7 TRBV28 CASSTEKGHSYEQYF
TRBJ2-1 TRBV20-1 CSTRGWGGNEQFF
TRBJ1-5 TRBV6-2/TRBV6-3 CVSTTRRVGGYQPQHF
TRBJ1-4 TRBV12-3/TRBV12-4 CASSRHRVGEKLFF
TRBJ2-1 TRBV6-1 CASSYDRSNYNEQFF
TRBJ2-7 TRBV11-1 CACSQDRGLPYELYF
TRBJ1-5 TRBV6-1 CASSVEGRGRRSNQPQHF
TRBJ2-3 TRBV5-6 CASSLSSGMTSTNTQYF
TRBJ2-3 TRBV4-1 CASSQGTSGYSDMQYF
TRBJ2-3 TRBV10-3 CAINGAALSTDTQYF
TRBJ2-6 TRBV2 CASSEPTAGVGANVLTF